In this sample, the clone carrying this T cell receptor (beta chain) turned up a few times. What it binds is not known. This sample was taken from a study of T cell responses to AZD1222 COVID-19 vaccine. Notes on the study in general: Among spike-specific TCRs, nearly half reportedly target unmutated variant regions. White British donors predominated, females outnumbered males, and clonal diversity was possibly underestimated. Increases in Spike-specific TCR breadth and depth were seen after two AZD1222 doses.

V lost 6 bases to trimming and J lost 0 bases, with 17 bases between them. The CDR3 runs to 17 residues. Germline V gene lookup returns CDR1 LNHDA and CDR2 SQIVND (reference sequence). The data were produced by immunoSEQ multiplex PCR, yet TCRdb's version contains in-frame clones alone and is incomplete. This table holds some 86,000 clones, approximately 91% found once. The sequence was collected from an adult who received the AZD1222 COVID-19 vaccine. Sequenced here: peripheral blood, sampled 28 days after the second AZD1222 dose. The chain uses TRBV19 and TRBJ2-2; D gene ambiguous. The CDR3 reads CASRTLYPSANTGELFF. CDR3 nucleotide sequence: TGTGCCAGTAGGACCCTCTACCCCTCCGCGAACACCGGGGAGCTGTTTTTT.